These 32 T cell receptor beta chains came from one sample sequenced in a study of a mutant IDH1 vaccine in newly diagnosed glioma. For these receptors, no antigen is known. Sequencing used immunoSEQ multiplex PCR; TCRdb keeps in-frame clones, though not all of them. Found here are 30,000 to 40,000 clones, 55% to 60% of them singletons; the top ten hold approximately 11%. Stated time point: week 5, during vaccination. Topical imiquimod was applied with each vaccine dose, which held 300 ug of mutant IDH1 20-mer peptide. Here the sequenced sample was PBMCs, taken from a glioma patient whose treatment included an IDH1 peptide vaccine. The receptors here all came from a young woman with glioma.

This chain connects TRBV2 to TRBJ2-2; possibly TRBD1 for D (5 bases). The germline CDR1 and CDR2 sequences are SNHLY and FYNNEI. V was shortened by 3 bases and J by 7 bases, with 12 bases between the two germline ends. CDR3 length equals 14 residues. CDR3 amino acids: CASSDQGLDGELFF. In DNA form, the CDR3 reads TGTGCCAGCAGTGACCAGGGTTTGGACGGGGAGCTGTTTTTT.

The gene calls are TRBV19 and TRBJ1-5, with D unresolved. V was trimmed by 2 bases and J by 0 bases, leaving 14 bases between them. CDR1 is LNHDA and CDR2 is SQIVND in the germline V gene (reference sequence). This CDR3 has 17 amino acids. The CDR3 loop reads CASSIQDGPDSNQPQHF. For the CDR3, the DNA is TGTGCCAGTAGTATACAGGACGGACCGGATAGCAATCAGCCCCAGCATTTT.

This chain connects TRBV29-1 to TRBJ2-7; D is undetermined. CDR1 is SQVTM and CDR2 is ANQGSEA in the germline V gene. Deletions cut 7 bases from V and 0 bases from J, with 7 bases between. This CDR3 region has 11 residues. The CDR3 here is CSAYVSYEQYF. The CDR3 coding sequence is TGCAGCGCTTATGTCTCCTACGAGCAGTACTTC.

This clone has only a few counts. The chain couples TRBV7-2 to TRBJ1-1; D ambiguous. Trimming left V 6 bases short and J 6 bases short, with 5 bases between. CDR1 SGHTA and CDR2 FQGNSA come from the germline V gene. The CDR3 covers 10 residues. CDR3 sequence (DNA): TGTGCCAGCAGAGCTCCTGAAGCTTTCTTT. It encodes CASRAPEAFF. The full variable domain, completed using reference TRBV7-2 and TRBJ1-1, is GAGVSQSPSNKVTEKGKDVELRCDPISGHTALYWYRQSLGQGLEFLIYFQGNSAPDKSGLPSDRFSAERTGGSVSTLTIQRTQQEDSAVYLCASRAPEAFFGQGTRLTVV.

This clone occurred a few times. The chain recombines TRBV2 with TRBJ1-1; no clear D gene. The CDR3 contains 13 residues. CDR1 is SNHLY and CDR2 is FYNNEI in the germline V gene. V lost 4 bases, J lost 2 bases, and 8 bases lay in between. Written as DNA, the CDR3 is TGTGCCAGCAGTGGAGAGGAAAACACTGAAGCTTTCTTT. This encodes CASSGEENTEAFF.

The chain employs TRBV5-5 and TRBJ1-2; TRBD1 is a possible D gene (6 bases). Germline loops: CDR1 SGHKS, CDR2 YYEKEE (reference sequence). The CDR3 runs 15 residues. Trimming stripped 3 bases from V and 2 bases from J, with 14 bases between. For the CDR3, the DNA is TGTGCCAGCAGCTCGGACAGAACCACGAACTATGGCTACACCTTC. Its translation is CASSSDRTTNYGYTF.

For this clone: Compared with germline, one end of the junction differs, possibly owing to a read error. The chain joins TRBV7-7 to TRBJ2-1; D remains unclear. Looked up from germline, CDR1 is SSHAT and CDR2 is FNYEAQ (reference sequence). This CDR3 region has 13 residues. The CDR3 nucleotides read TGTGCTAGCAGCTTGAACAGCTACAATGAGCAGTTCTTC. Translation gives CASSLNSYNEQFF.

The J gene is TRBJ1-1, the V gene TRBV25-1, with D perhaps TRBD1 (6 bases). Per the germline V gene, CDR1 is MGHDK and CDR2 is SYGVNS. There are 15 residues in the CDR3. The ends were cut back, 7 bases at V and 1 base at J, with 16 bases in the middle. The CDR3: CASTPRGGRNTEAFF. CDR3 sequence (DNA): TGTGCCAGCACCCCTAGGGGGGGGAGGAACACTGAAGCTTTCTTT. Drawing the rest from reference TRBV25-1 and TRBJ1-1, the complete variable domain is EADIYQTPRYLVIGTGKKITLECSQTMGHDKMYWYQQDPGMELHLIHYSYGVNSTEKGDLSSESTVSRIRTEHFPLTLESARPSHTSQYLCASTPRGGRNTEAFFGQGTRLTVV.

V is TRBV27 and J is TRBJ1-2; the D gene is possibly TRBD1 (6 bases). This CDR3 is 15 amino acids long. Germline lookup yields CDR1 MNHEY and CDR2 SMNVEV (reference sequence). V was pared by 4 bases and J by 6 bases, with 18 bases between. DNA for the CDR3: TGTGCCAGCAGTTGGGGGGCTCACGAAAATGATGGCTACACCTTC. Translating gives CASSWGAHENDGYTF.

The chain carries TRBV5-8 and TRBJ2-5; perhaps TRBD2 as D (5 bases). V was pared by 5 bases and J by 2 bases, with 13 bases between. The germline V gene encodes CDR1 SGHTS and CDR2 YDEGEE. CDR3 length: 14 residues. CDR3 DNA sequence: TGTGCCAGCAGACCGATGCCGGGGCAAGAGACCCAGTACTTC. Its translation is CASRPMPGQETQYF.

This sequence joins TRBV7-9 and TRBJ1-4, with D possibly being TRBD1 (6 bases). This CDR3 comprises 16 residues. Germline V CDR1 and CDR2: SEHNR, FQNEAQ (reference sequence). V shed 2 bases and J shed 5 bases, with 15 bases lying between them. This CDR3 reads CASSLFIGQKNEKLFF. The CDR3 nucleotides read TGTGCCAGCAGCTTATTTATAGGACAGAAAAATGAAAAACTGTTTTTT. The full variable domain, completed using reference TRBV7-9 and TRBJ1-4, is DTGVSQNPRHKITKRGQNVTFRCDPISEHNRLYWYRQTLGQGPEFLTYFQNEAQLEKSRLLSDRFSAERPKGSFSTLEIQRTEQGDSAMYLCASSLFIGQKNEKLFFGSGTQLSVL.

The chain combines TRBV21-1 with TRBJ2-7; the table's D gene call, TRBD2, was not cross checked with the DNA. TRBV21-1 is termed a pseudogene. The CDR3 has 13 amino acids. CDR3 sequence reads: CASSKRSSYEQYF. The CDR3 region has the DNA TGTGCCAGCAGCAAAAGGAGCTCCTACGAGCAGTACTTC.

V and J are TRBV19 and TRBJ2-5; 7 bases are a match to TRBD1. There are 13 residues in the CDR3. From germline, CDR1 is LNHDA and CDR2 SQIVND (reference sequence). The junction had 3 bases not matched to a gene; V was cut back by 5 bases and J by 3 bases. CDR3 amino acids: CASSPGQEETQYF. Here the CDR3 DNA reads TGTGCCAGTAGTCCTGGACAGGAAGAGACCCAGTACTTC.

The DNA for the CDR3 is TGTGCCAGCAGCCTCCCCAGGGGCCGGAACACCGGGGAGCTGTTTTTT. It is translated as CASSLPRGRNTGELFF. The V call is TRBV5-4, the J call TRBJ2-2, with a weak D call TRBD1 (6 bases). The CDR3 spans 16 residues. The V end was cut by 4 bases, the J end by 1 base, with 14 bases between. CDR1 is SGHNT, CDR2 YYREEE, per germline (reference sequence).

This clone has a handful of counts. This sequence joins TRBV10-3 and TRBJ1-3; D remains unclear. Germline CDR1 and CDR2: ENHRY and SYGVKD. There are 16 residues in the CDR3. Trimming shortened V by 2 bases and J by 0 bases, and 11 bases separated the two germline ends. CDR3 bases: TGTGCCATCAGTGAGAGTCCAGCCTACTCTGGAAACACCATATATTTT. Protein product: CAISESPAYSGNTIYF.

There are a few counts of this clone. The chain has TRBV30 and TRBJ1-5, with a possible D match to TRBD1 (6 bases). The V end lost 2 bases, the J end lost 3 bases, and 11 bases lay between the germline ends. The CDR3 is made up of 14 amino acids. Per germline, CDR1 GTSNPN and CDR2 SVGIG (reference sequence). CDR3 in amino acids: CAWSPGVYNQPQHF. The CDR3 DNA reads TGTGCCTGGAGTCCAGGGGTGTACAATCAGCCCCAGCATTTT.

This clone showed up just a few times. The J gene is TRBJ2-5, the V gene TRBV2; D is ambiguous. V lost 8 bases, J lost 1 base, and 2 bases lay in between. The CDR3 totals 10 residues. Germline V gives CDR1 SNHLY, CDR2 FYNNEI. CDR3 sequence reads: CASAQETQYF. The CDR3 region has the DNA TGTGCCAGCGCCCAAGAGACCCAGTACTTC.

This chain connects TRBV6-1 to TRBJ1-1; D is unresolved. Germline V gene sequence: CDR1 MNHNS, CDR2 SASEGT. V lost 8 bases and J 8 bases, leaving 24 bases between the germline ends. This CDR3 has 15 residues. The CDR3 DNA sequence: TGTGCCAGCTTACCTTTAGGGTGGAGGGCCTCAGAAGCTTTCTTT. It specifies CASLPLGWRASEAFF.

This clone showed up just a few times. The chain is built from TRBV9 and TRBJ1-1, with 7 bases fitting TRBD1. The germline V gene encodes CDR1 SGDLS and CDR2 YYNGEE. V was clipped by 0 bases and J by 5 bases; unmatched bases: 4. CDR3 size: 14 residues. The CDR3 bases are TGTGCCAGCAGCGTAGTAGGGGGCGGGACTGAAGCTTTCTTT. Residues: CASSVVGGGTEAFF.

CDR3 nucleotide sequence: TGTGCCAGCAGTACAGTAGTGAACACTGAAGCTTTCTTT. The encoded protein is CASSTVVNTEAFF. V is TRBV28 and J is TRBJ1-1; D remains unclear. This CDR3 region has 13 residues. Trimming took 5 bases from V and 0 from J, leaving 7 bases between them. Germline V gives CDR1 MDHEN, CDR2 SYDVKM.

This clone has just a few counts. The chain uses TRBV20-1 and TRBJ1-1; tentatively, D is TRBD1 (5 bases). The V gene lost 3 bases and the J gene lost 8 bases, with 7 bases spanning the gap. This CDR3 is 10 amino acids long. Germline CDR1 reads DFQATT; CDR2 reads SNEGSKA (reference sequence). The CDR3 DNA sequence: TGCAGTGCTAGGAAGGGGGAAGCTTTCTTT. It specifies CSARKGEAFF.

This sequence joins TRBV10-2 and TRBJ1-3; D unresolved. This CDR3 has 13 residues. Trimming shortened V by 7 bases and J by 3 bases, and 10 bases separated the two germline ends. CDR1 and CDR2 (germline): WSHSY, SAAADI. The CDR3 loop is CASKFTGGNTIYF. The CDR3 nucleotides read TGCGCCAGCAAGTTCACGGGTGGAAACACCATATATTTT.

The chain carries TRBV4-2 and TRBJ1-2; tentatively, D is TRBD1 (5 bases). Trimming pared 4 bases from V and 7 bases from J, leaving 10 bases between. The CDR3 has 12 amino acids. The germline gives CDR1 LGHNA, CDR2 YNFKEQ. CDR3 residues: CASSLGEGGYTF. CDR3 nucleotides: TGTGCCAGCAGCCTGGGGGAGGGTGGCTACACCTTC.

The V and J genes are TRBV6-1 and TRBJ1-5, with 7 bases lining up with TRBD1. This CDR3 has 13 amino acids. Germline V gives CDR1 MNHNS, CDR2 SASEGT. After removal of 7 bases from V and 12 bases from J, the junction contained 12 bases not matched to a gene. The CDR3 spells CASKTGDPNRQHF. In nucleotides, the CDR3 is TGTGCCAGCAAAACAGGGGACCCTAACCGCCAGCATTTT.

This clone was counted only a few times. The CDR3 here is CASSVGWDRNQPQHF. The DNA for the CDR3 is TGTGCCAGCAGCGTAGGTTGGGACAGAAATCAGCCCCAGCATTTT. The genes are TRBV9 and TRBJ1-5; 7 nucleotides agree with TRBD1. Germline V gene data show CDR1 as SGDLS and CDR2 as YYNGEE. The CDR3 is 15 residues long. Unmatched junction bases numbered 4, after V lost 0 bases and J lost 4 bases.

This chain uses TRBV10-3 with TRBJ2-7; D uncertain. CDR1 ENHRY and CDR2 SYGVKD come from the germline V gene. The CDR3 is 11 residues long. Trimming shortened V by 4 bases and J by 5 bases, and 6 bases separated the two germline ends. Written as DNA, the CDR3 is TGTGCCATCAGTGTATTGGACGAGCAGTACTTC. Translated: CAISVLDEQYF.

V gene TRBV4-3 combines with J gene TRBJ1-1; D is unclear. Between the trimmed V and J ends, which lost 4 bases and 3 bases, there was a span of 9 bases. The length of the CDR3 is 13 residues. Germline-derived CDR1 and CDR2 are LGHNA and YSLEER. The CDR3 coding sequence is TGCGCCAGCAGCCGCTCAACGGACACTGAAGCTTTCTTT. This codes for CASSRSTDTEAFF.

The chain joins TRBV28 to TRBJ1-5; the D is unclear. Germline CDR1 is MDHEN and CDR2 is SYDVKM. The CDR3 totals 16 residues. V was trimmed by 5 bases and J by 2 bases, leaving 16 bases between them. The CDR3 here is CASSRLTTGGNQPQHF. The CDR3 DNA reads TGTGCCAGCAGTCGTTTGACTACTGGGGGCAATCAGCCCCAGCATTTT.

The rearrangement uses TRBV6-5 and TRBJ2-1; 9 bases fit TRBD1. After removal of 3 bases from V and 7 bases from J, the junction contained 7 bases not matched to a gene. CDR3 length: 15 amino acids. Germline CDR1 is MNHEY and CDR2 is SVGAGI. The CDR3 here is CASSYTGDRVNEQFF. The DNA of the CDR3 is TGTGCCAGCAGTTATACGGGGGACAGGGTGAATGAGCAGTTCTTC.

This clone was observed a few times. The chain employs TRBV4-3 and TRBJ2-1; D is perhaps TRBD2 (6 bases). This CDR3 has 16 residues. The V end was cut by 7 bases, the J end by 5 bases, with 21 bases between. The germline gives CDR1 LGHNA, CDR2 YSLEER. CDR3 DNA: TGCGCCAGCACCAAAGGGGCCGGGACTTCAAACAATGAGCAGTTCTTC. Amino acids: CASTKGAGTSNNEQFF.

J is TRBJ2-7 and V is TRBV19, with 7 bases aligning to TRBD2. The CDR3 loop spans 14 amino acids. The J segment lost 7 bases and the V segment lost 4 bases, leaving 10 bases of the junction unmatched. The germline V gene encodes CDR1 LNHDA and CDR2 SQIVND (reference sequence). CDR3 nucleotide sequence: TGTGCCAGTAGTAACCAAGCGGGACGTGGGGAGCAGTACTTC. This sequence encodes CASSNQAGRGEQYF.

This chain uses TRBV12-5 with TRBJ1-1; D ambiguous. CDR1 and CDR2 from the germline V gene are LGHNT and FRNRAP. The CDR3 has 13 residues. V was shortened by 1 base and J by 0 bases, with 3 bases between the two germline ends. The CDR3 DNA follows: TGTGCTAGTGGTTTGGAAGTGAACACTGAAGCTTTCTTT. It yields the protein CASGLEVNTEAFF.